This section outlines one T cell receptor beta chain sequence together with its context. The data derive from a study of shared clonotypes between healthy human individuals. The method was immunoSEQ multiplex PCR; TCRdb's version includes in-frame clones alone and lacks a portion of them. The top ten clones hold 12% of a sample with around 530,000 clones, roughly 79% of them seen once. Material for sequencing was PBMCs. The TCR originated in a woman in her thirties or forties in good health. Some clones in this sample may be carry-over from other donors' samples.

Here the CDR3 reads CASSLGRHNEQFF. In nucleotides, the CDR3 is TGTGCCAGCAGCCTAGGCCGCCACAATGAGCAGTTCTTC. The rearrangement joins TRBV11-3 to TRBJ2-1; D is undetermined. The CDR3 spans 13 residues. V gave up 5 bases and J gave up 5 bases, with 10 bases separating them. Germline-derived CDR1 and CDR2 are SGHNT and YENEEA. The whole variable domain, filled in from reference TRBV11-3 and TRBJ2-1, reads EAGVVQSPRYKIIEKKQPVAFWCNPISGHNTLYWYLQNLGQGPELLIRYENEEAVDDSQLPKDRFSAERLKGVDSTLKIQPAELGDSAVYLCASSLGRHNEQFFGPGTRLTVL.